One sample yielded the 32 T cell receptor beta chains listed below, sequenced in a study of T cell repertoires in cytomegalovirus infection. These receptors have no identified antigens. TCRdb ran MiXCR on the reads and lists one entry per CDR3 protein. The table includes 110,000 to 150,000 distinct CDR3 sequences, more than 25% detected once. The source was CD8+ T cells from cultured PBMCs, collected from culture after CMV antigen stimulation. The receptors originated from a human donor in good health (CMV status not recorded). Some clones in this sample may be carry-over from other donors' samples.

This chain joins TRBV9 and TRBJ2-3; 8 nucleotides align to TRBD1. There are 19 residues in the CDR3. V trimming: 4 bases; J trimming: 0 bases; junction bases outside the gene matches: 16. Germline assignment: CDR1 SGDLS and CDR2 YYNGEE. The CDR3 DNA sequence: TGTGCCAGCAGCCACGTCGGGACAGGCGGTACACCTAGCACAGATACGCAGTATTTT. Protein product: CASSHVGTGGTPSTDTQYF.

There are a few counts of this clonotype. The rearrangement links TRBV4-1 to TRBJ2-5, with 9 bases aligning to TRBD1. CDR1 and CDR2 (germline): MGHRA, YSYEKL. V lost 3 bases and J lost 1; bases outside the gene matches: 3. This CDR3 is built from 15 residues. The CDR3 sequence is CASSQEDRGQETQYF. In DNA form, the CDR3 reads TGCGCCAGCAGCCAGGAGGACAGGGGCCAAGAGACCCAGTACTTC.

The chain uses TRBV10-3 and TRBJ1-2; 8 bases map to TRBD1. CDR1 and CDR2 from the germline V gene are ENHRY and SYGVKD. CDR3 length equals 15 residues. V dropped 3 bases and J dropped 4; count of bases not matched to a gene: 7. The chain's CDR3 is CAISDGTGPRYGYTF. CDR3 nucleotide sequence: TGTGCCATCAGTGATGGGACAGGTCCCCGCTATGGCTACACCTTC.

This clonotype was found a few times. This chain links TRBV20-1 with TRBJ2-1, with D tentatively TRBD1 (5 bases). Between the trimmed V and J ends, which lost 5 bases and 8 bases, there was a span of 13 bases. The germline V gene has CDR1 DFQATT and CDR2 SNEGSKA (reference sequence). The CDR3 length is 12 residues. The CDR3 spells CSAGALRDEQFF. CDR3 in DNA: TGCAGTGCTGGGGCCCTACGCGATGAGCAGTTCTTC.

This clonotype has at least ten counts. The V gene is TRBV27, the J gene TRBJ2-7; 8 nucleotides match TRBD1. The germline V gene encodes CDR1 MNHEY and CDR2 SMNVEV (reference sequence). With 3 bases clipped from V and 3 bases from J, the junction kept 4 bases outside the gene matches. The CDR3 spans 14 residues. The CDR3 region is CASSFLDRVYEQYF. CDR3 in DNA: TGTGCCAGCAGTTTTTTGGACAGGGTCTACGAGCAGTACTTC.

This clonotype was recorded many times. For the CDR3, the DNA is TGTGCCAGCATCGGACAGTCTGGGGCCAACGTCCTGACTTTC. Its translation is CASIGQSGANVLTF. The gene calls are TRBV2 and TRBJ2-6; D may be TRBD1 (6 bases). Trimming left V 7 bases short and J 1 base short, with 8 bases between. Germline CDR1 SNHLY, CDR2 FYNNEI. The CDR3 runs to 14 residues.

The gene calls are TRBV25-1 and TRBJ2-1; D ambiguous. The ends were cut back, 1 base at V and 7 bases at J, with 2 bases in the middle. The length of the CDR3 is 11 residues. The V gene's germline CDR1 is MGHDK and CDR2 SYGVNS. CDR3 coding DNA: TGTGCCAGCAGTGAATCGAATGAGCAGTTCTTC. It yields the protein CASSESNEQFF.

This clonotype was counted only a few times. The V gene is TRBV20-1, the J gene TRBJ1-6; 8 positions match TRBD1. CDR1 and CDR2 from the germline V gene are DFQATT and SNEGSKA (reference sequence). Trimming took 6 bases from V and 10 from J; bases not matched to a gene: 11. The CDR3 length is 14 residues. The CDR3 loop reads CSASRTGKGSPLHF. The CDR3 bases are TGCAGTGCCTCTAGGACAGGGAAGGGGTCACCCCTCCACTTT.

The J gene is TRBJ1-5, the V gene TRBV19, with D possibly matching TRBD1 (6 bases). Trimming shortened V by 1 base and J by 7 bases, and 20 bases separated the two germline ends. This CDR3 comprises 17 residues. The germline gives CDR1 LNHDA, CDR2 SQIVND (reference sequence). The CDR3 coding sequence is TGTGCCAGTAGTATAGCCGTGAATCTCGGGGGCAGGCAGCCCCAGCATTTT. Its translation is CASSIAVNLGGRQPQHF.

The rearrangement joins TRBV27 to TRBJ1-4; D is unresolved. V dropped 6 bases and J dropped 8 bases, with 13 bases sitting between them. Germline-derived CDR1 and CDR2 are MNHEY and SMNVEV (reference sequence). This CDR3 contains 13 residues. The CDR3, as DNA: TGTGCCAGCAGCCGTATTCTGGGGGAAAAACTGTTTTTT. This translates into CASSRILGEKLFF.

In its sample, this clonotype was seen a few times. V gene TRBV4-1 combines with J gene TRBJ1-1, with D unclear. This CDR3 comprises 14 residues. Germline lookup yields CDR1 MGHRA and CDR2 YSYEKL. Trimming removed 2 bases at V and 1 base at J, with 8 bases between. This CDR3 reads CASSQYAGNTEAFF. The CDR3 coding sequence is TGCGCCAGCAGCCAATATGCGGGGAACACTGAAGCTTTCTTT.

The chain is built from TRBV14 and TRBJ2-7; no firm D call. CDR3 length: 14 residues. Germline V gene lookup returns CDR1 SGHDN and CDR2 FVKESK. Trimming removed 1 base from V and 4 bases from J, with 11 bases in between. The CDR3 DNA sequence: TGTGCCAGCAGCCAAGTATTAGGCAATTACGAGCAGTACTTC. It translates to CASSQVLGNYEQYF. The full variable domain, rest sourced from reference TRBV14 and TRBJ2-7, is EAGVTQFPSHSVIEKGQTVTLRCDPISGHDNLYWYRRVMGKEIKFLLHFVKESKQDESGMPNNRFLAERTGGTYSTLKVQPAELEDSGVYFCASSQVLGNYEQYFGPGTRLTVT.

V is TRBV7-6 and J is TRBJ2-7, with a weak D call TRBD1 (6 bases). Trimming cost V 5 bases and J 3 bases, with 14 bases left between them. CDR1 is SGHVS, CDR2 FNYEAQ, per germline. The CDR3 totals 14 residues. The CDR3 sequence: CASSLTQDSYEQYF. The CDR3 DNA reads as TGTGCCAGCAGCCTGACCCAGGACAGCTACGAGCAGTACTTC. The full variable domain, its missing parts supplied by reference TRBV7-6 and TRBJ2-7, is GAGVSQSPRYKVTKRGQDVALRCDPISGHVSLYWYRQALGQGPEFLTYFNYEAQQDKSGLPNDRFSAERPEGSISTLTIQRTEQRDSAMYRCASSLTQDSYEQYFGPGTRLTVT.

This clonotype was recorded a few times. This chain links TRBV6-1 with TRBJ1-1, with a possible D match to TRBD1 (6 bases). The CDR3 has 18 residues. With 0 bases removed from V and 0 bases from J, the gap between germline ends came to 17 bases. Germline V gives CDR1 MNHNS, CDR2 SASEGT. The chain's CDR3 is CASSEAIPGQLMNTEAFF. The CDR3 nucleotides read TGTGCCAGCAGTGAAGCGATCCCAGGACAGCTCATGAACACTGAAGCTTTCTTT.

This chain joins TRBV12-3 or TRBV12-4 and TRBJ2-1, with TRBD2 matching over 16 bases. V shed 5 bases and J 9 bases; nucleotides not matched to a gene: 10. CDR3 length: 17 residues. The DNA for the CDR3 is TGTGCCAGCAGTCCCGGGACTAGCGGGGGGGCAGGGCTTGAGCAGTTCTTC. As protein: CASSPGTSGGAGLEQFF.

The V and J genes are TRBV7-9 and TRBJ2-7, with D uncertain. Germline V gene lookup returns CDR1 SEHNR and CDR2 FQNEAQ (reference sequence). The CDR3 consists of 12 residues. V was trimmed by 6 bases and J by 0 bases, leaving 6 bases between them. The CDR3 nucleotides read TGTGCCAGCAGGGACGGCTCCTACGAGCAGTACTTC. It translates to CASRDGSYEQYF. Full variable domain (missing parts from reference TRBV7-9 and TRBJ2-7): DTGVSQNPRHKITKRGQNVTFRCDPISEHNRLYWYRQTLGQGPEFLTYFQNEAQLEKSRLLSDRFSAERPKGSFSTLEIQRTEQGDSAMYLCASRDGSYEQYFGPGTRLTVT.

CDR3 residues: CASSPRQDSPLHF. CDR3 nucleotides: TGTGCCAGTAGTCCAAGACAGGATTCACCCCTCCACTTT. V usage is TRBV19 and J usage is TRBJ1-6; D perhaps matches TRBD1 (6 bases). CDR1 and CDR2 from the germline V gene are LNHDA and SQIVND (reference sequence). Between the trimmed V and J ends, which lost 5 bases and 8 bases, there was a span of 10 bases. This CDR3 has 13 residues.

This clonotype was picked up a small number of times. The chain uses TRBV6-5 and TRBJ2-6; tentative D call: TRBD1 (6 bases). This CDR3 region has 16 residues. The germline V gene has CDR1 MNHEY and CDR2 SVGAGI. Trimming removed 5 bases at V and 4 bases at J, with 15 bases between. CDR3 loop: CASSGDTRTGANVLTF. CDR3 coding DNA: TGTGCCAGCAGTGGGGACACAAGGACGGGGGCCAACGTCCTGACTTTC.

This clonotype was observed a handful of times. Here the CDR3 reads CASSPTPTSYEQYF. DNA for the CDR3: TGTGCCAGCAGTCCCACCCCGACTAGCTACGAGCAGTACTTC. V usage is TRBV27 and J usage is TRBJ2-7; a possible D gene is TRBD2 (6 bases). The germline V and J ends were trimmed by 5 bases and 3 bases, with 14 bases remaining between them. This CDR3 region has 14 residues. Germline V gene sequence: CDR1 MNHEY, CDR2 SMNVEV (reference sequence).

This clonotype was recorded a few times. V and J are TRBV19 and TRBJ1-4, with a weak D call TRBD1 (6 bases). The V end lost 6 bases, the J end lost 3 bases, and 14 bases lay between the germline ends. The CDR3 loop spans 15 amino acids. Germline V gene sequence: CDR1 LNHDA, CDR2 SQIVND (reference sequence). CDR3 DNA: TGTGCCAGTAGCTTATGGACAGCTTCTAATGAAAAACTGTTTTTT. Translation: CASSLWTASNEKLFF.

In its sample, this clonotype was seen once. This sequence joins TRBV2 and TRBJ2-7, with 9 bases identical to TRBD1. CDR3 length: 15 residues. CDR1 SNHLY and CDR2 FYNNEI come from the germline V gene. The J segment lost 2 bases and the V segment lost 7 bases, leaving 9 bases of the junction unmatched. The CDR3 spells CASIHRDRVTYEQYF. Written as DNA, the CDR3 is TGTGCCAGCATTCACCGGGACAGGGTTACCTACGAGCAGTACTTC.

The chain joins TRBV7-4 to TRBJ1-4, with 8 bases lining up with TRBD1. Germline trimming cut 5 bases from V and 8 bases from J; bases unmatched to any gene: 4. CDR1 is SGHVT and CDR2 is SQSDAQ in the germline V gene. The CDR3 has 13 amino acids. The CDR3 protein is CASSLTGDEKLFF. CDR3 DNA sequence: TGTGCCAGCAGCCTGACAGGGGACGAAAAACTGTTTTTT.

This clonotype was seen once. CDR3 nucleotides: TGTGCCAGCAGTGAAGGCGCAGGGGCCCTACCGGGCGAGCAGTTCTTC. Translating gives CASSEGAGALPGEQFF. The chain couples TRBV2 to TRBJ2-1; possible D gene TRBD1, 6 bases. V dropped 1 base and J dropped 10 bases, with 20 bases sitting between them. This CDR3 has 16 residues. CDR1 is SNHLY and CDR2 is FYNNEI in the germline V gene.

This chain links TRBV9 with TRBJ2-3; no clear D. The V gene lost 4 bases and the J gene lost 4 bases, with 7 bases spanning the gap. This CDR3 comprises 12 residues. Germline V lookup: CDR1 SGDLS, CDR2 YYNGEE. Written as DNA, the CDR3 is TGTGCCAGCAGCCCGCACCCAGATACGCAGTATTTT. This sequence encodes CASSPHPDTQYF. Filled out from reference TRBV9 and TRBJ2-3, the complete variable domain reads DSGVTQTPKHLITATGQRVTLRCSPRSGDLSVYWYQQSLDQGLQFLIQYYNGEERAKGNILERFSAQQFPDLHSELNLSSLELGDSALYFCASSPHPDTQYFGPGTRLTVL.

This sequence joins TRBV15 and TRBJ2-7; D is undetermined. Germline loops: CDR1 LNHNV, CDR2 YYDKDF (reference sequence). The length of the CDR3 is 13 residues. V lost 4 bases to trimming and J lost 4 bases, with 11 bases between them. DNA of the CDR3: TGTGCCACCAGCACCCTACCCGGTTACGAGCAGTACTTC. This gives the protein CATSTLPGYEQYF.

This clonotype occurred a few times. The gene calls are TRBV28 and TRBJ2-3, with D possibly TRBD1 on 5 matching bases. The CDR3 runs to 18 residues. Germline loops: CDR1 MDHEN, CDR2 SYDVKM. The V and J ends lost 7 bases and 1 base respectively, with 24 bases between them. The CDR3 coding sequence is TGTGCCAGCACCTTTTCTATGTCCAGGGTAGGGCGCACAGATACGCAGTATTTT. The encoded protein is CASTFSMSRVGRTDTQYF.

The CDR3 region is CASSTLGTSGGKTDTQYF. The CDR3 DNA reads TGTGCCAGCAGTACCCTAGGGACTAGCGGGGGGAAAACAGATACGCAGTATTTT. V gene TRBV28 combines with J gene TRBJ2-3, with TRBD2 identical over 15 bases. V dropped 5 bases and J dropped 3; count of bases not matched to a gene: 9. The CDR3 has 18 residues. The V gene's germline CDR1 is MDHEN and CDR2 SYDVKM. Combining the CDR3 with reference TRBV28 and TRBJ2-3 gives the whole variable domain DVKVTQSSRYLVKRTGEKVFLECVQDMDHENMFWYRQDPGLGLRLIYFSYDVKMKEKGDIPEGYSVSREKKERFSLILESASTNQTSMYLCASSTLGTSGGKTDTQYFGPGTRLTVL.

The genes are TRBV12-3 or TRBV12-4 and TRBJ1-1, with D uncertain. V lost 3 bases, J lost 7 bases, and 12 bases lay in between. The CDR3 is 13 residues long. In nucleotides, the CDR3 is TGTGCCAGCAGTTTGGGAGGGAATCTTGAAGCTTTCTTT. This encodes CASSLGGNLEAFF.

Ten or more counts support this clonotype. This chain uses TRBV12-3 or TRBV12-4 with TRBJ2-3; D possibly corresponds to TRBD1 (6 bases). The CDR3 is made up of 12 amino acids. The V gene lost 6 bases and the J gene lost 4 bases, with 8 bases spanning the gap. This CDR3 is CASSTGPDTQYF. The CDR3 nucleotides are TGTGCCAGCAGCACAGGGCCAGATACGCAGTATTTT.

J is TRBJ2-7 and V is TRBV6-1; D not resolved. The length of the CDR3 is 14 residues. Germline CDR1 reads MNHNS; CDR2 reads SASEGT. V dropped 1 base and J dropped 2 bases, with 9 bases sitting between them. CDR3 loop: CASSEGVVTYEQYF. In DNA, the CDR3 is TGTGCCAGCAGTGAAGGGGTGGTGACCTACGAGCAGTACTTC.

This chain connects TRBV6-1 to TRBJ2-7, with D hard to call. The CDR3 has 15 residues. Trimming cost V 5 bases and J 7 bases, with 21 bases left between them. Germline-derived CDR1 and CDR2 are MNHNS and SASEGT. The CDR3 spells CASSHELSRLAEQYF. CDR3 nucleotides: TGTGCCAGCAGTCACGAGTTGTCCAGACTTGCGGAGCAGTACTTC.

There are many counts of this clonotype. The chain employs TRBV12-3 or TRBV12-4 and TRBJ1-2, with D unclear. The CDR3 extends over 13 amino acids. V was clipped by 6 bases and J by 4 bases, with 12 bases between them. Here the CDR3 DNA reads TGTGCCAGCAGGCCACTCCGGGGCTATGGCTACACCTTC. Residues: CASRPLRGYGYTF.